These 13 T cell receptor beta chains originate from one sample sequenced in a study of T-cell memory formation after mild COVID-19. TCRdb used MiXCR to reprocess the 5' RACE reads, holding one entry per CDR3 protein. The sample records fewer than 650,000 distinct CDR3 sequences, roughly a fifth being singletons. The sample taken for sequencing was PBMCs or a T cell subset sorted from them (not recorded which). The receptors were gathered from an adult woman who had mild COVID-19 (a few samples of this study predate the infection). Cell type and time point are not known.

This chain uses TRBV5-4 with TRBJ1-5, with unresolved D. The CDR3 runs 14 residues. Germline lookup yields CDR1 SGHNT and CDR2 YYREEE (reference sequence). The V end lost 3 bases, the J end lost 4 bases, and 11 bases lay between the germline ends. The chain's CDR3 is CASSSDGENQPQHF. CDR3 DNA sequence: TGTGCCAGCAGCTCTGACGGGGAAAATCAGCCCCAGCATTTT.

This clonotype was counted only a few times. The chain couples TRBV7-9 to TRBJ1-4; the D gene is possibly TRBD1 (5 bases). V lost 3 bases and J 7 bases, leaving 12 bases between the germline ends. The CDR3 length is 14 residues. CDR1 is SEHNR, CDR2 FQNEAQ, per germline (reference sequence). Here the CDR3 DNA reads TGTGCCAGCAGCTTCAGGGTTCTTGGTGAAAAACTGTTTTTT. Translated, it gives CASSFRVLGEKLFF.

In this sample, this clonotype turned up a few times. The chain uses TRBV5-6 and TRBJ1-2, with 9 bases aligning to TRBD1. V gave up 3 bases and J gave up 2 bases; unmatched junction bases: 2. The CDR3 length is 14 residues. The germline gives CDR1 SGHDT, CDR2 YYEEEE. CDR3 amino acids: CASSSDRGNYGYTF. CDR3 DNA sequence: TGTGCCAGCAGCTCGGACAGGGGAAACTATGGCTACACCTTC.

This clonotype was detected only a few times. The chain links TRBV28 to TRBJ2-3, with 10 bases lining up with TRBD2. V was clipped by 6 bases and J by 3 bases; unmatched bases: 9. In germline, CDR1 is MDHEN, CDR2 SYDVKM. This CDR3 has 16 amino acids. The DNA of the CDR3 is TGTGCCAGCAGGACCTCTAGCGGGGGCGGGACAGATACGCAGTATTTT. Translated, it gives CASRTSSGGGTDTQYF.

This clonotype has more than one count but fewer than ten. The genes are TRBV7-6 and TRBJ2-6; D remains unclear. The V and J ends lost 5 bases and 0 bases respectively, with 14 bases between them. The germline gives CDR1 SGHVS, CDR2 FNYEAQ. The CDR3 is 17 amino acids. CDR3 sequence (DNA): TGTGCCAGCAGCCGAGGACCGATCCGCTCTGGGGCCAACGTCCTGACTTTC. This sequence encodes CASSRGPIRSGANVLTF.

The chain carries TRBV20-1 and TRBJ2-1, with 11 positions matching TRBD2. The CDR3 is 14 amino acids. Trimming removed 4 bases from V and 4 bases from J; junction bases left unmatched: 3. Germline V gives CDR1 DFQATT, CDR2 SNEGSKA (reference sequence). The CDR3 spells CSAIRLAGYNEQFF. The CDR3 DNA reads TGCAGTGCTATTCGACTAGCGGGATACAATGAGCAGTTCTTC.

The V call is TRBV20-1, the J call TRBJ2-1, with D perhaps matching TRBD1 or TRBD2 (5 bases each). From germline, CDR1 is DFQATT and CDR2 SNEGSKA (reference sequence). The CDR3 totals 14 residues. Trimming cost V 5 bases and J 9 bases, with 20 bases left between them. This CDR3 reads CSAVEPGRLGEQFF. In DNA form, the CDR3 reads TGCAGTGCTGTAGAACCGGGACGATTGGGTGAGCAGTTCTTC.

This clonotype was observed at least ten times. This chain uses TRBV6-5 with TRBJ2-1; possibly TRBD2 for D (7 bases). CDR1 is MNHEY, CDR2 SVGAGI, per germline. This CDR3 spans 17 amino acids. V was clipped by 0 bases and J by 4 bases, with 16 bases between them. This chain's CDR3 is CASSYSGGGSAYNEQFF. The CDR3 region has the DNA TGTGCCAGCAGTTACTCGGGGGGCGGGAGCGCGTACAATGAGCAGTTCTTC.

This clonotype showed up just a few times. The chain recombines TRBV20-1 with TRBJ1-4, with 8 positions matching TRBD1. The V gene's germline CDR1 is DFQATT and CDR2 SNEGSKA (reference sequence). Unmatched junction bases numbered 7, after V lost 6 bases and J lost 7 bases. CDR3 size: 13 residues. The CDR3 reads CSAGRQGSEKLFF. CDR3 bases: TGCAGTGCCGGGCGACAGGGGAGTGAAAAACTGTTTTTT.

This clonotype was observed a few times. This chain joins TRBV6-2 or TRBV6-3 and TRBJ2-7; 10 positions match TRBD2. From germline, CDR1 is MNHEY and CDR2 SVGEGT. V shed 4 bases, J shed 2 bases, and the junction held 14 bases outside the gene matches. CDR3 size: 18 residues. The chain's CDR3 is CASSSTSGTPRNAYEQYF. The CDR3 DNA sequence: TGTGCCAGCAGTTCAACTAGCGGGACTCCACGAAACGCCTACGAGCAGTACTTC.

This chain links TRBV5-6 with TRBJ1-2; D ambiguous. Germline V gives CDR1 SGHDT, CDR2 YYEEEE. Trimming shortened V by 2 bases and J by 3 bases, and 8 bases separated the two germline ends. The CDR3 is 13 residues long. The CDR3 is CASSLEHHYGYTF. CDR3 coding DNA: TGTGCCAGCAGCTTAGAACATCACTATGGCTACACCTTC.

This clonotype was seen many times. The chain links TRBV12-3 or TRBV12-4 to TRBJ2-2; weak D call: TRBD1 (6 bases). The germline V and J ends were trimmed by 6 bases and 3 bases, with 14 bases remaining between them. The CDR3 consists of 15 residues. The CDR3 region is CASSRDRTDTGELFF. Written as DNA, the CDR3 is TGTGCCAGCAGCAGAGACAGGACTGACACCGGGGAGCTGTTTTTT.

The sample holds a few counts of this clonotype. The chain recombines TRBV7-9 with TRBJ2-2; 10 nucleotides align to TRBD2. Germline V gene lookup returns CDR1 SEHNR and CDR2 FQNEAQ (reference sequence). The CDR3 loop spans 17 amino acids. V was clipped by 5 bases and J by 4 bases; unmatched bases: 10. The CDR3 bases are TGTGCCAGCAGCCCGTGGGCTAGCGGGAGTATCACCGGGGAGCTGTTTTTT. Protein sequence: CASSPWASGSITGELFF.